The T cell receptor beta chain described here comes from a study of T cells in Graves' hyperthyroidism and ophthalmopathy. V lost 0 bases, J lost 5 bases, and 9 bases lay in between. CDR1 SGHDT and CDR2 YYEEEE come from the germline V gene. This CDR3 spans 14 amino acids. RNA transcripts served as the template for amplifying TCR beta CDR3 regions. The study used the HTBI primer set for a first-round RT-PCR of the TCR CDR3. TCRdb re-called the multiplex PCR reads through MiXCR, storing one row per CDR3 protein. In the table there are 500,000 or so distinct CDR3 sequences, under 20% of which are singletons. General observations from the study: Blood also held most thyroid clonotypes expanded beyond 0.001.

As regards this clonotype: What it recognizes is unknown.

The authors took PBMCs from 10 ml fresh peripheral blood. The chain uses TRBV5-6 and TRBJ2-4; possibly TRBD1 or TRBD2 for D (6 bases each). The specimen was blood. The clonotype was recovered from a woman under 30 with Graves' ophthalmopathy. This CDR3 is CASSLERGENIQYF. The CDR3 DNA reads as TGTGCCAGCAGCTTGGAAAGGGGGGAAAACATTCAGTACTTC.